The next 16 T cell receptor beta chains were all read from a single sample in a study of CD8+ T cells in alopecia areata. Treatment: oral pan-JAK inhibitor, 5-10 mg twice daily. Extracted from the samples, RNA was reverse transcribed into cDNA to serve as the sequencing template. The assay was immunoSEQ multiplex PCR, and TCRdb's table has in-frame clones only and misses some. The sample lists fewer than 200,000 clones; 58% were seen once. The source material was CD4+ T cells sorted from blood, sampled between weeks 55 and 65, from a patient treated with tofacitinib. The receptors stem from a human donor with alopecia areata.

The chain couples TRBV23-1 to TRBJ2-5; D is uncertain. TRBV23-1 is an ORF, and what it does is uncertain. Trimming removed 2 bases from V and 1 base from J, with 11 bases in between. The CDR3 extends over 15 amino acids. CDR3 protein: CASSQRSTVQETQYF. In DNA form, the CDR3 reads TGCGCCAGCAGTCAACGGAGCACAGTCCAAGAGACCCAGTACTTC.

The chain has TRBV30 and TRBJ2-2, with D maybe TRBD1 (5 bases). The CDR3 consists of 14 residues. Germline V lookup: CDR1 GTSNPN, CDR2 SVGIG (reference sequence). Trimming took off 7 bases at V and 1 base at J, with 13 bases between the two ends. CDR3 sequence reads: CALTTRVNTGELFF. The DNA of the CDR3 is TGTGCCTTGACGACCAGGGTGAACACCGGGGAGCTGTTTTTT.

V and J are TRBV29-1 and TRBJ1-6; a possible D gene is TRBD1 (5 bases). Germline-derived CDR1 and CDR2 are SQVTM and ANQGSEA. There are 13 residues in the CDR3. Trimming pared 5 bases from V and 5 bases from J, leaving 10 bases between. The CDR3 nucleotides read TGCAGCGTTCGGGACGGAAATAATTCACCCCTCCACTTT. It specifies CSVRDGNNSPLHF.

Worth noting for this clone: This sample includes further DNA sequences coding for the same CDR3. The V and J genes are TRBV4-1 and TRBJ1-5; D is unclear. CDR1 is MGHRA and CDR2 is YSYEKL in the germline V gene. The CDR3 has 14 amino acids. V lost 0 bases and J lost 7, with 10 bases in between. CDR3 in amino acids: CASSQERVRQPQHF. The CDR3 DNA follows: TGCGCCAGCAGCCAAGAGAGGGTGAGGCAGCCCCAGCATTTT.

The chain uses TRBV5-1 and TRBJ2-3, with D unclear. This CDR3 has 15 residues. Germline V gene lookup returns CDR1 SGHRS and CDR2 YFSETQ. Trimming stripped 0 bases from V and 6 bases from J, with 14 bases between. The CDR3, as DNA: TGCGCCAGCAGCTTGGAGGTAGCCGCCACCGATACGCAGTATTTT. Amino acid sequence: CASSLEVAATDTQYF.

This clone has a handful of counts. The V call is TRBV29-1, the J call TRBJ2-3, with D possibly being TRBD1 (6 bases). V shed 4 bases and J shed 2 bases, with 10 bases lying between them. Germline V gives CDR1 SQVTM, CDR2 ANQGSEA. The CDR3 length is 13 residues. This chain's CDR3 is CSVADRYTDTQYF. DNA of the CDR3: TGCAGCGTTGCGGACAGATACACAGATACGCAGTATTTT.

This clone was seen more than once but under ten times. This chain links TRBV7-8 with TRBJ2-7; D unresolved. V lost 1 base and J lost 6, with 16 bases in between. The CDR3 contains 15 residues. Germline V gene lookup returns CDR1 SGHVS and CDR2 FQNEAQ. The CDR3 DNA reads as TGTGCCAGCAGCTTAGGTTCGGTCGGGTCGAGCGAGCAGTACTTC. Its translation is CASSLGSVGSSEQYF.

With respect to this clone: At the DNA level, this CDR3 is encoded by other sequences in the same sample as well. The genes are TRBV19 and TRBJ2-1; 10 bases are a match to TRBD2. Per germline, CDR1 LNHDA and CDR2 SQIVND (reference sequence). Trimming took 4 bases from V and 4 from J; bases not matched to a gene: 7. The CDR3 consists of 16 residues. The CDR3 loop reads CASSRSSGGDYNEQFF. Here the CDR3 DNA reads TGTGCCAGTAGTAGATCGAGCGGGGGGGATTACAATGAGCAGTTCTTC.

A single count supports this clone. The CDR3 region has the DNA TGTGCCAGCAGGGGGGCCGGGCGAGAGACCCAGTACTTC. Its protein product is CASRGAGRETQYF. V usage is TRBV6-6 and J usage is TRBJ2-5, with a weak D call TRBD1 (6 bases). Germline-derived CDR1 and CDR2 are MNHNY and SVGAGI (reference sequence). V lost 6 bases to trimming and J lost 4 bases, with 12 bases between them. This CDR3 is built from 13 residues.

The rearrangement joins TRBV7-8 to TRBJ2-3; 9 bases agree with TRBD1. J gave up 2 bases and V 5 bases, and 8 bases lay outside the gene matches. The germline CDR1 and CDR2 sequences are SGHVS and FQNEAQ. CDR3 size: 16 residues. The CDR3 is CASSPAGQGATDTQYF. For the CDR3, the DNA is TGTGCCAGCAGCCCAGCGGGACAGGGCGCCACAGATACGCAGTATTTT.

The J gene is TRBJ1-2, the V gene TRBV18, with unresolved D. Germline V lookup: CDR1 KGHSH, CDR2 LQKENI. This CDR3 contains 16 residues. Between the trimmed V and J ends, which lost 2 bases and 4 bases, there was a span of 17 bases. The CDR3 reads CASSPRRASHRYGYTF. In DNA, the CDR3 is TGTGCCAGCTCACCAAGGCGTGCCTCCCACCGCTATGGCTACACCTTC.

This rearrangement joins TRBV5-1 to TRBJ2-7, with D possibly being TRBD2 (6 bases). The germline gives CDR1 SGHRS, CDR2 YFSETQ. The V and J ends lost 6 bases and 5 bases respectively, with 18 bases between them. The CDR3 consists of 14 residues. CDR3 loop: CASTASVGRDEQYF. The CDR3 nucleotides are TGCGCCAGCACCGCTAGCGTGGGGCGAGACGAGCAGTACTTC.

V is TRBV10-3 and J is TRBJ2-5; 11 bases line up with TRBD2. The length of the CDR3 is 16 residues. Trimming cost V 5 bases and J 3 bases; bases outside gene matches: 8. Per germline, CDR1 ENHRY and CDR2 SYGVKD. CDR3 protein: CAISTYSGGAEETQYF. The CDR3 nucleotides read TGTGCCATCAGTACCTATAGCGGGGGGGCCGAAGAGACCCAGTACTTC.

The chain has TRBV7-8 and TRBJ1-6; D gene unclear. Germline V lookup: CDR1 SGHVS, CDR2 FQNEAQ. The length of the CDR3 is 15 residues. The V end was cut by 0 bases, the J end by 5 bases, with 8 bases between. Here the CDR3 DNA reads TGTGCCAGCAGCTTAGCCCGGGGAGATAATTCACCCCTCCACTTT. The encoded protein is CASSLARGDNSPLHF.

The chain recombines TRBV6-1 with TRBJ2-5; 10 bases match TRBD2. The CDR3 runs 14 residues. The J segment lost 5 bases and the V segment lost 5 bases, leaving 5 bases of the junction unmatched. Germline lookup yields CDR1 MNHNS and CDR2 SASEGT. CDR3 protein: CASSPSGGYETQYF. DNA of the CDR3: TGTGCCAGCAGTCCTAGCGGGGGTTATGAGACCCAGTACTTC.

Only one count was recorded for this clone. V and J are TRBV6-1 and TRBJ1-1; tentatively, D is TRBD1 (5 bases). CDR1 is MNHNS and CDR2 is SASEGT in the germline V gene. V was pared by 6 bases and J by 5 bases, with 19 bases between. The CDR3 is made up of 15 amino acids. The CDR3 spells CASRAFLSGGTEAFF. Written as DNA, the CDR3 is TGTGCCAGCAGAGCGTTTTTATCGGGGGGGACTGAAGCTTTCTTT.